The 4 T cell receptor beta chains given below trace back to one sample, sequenced in a study of shared clonotypes between healthy human individuals (dated by TCRdb to 2020 to 2021). Libraries were constructed by the immunoSEQ multiplex PCR assay. TCRdb's version of the immuneACCESS table is confined to in-frame rearrangements and falls short of the full clone set. An unresolved V gene accounts for under half of the shortfall where checked; the remainder is of unknown origin. The sample contains under 600,000 clones, about 80% of them found a single time. 9.5% to 15% of the sample is in the top ten clones. The specimen was PBMCs. Source of these receptors: a woman aged 40 to 50 in good health. Some clones in this sample may be carry-over from other donors' samples.

The chain recombines TRBV5-1 with TRBJ1-2; unclear D gene. Trimming removed 5 bases from V and 0 bases from J, with 17 bases in between. This CDR3 is 16 amino acids long. Germline values: CDR1 SGHRS, CDR2 YFSETQ. The CDR3 nucleotides read TGCGCCAGCAGGAACGGGGAGACCGACACTAACTATGGCTACACCTTC. Its translation is CASRNGETDTNYGYTF.

The rearrangement links TRBV5-1 to TRBJ2-2; 7 bases are a match to TRBD1. Germline CDR1 and CDR2: SGHRS and YFSETQ. The V gene end was trimmed by 4 bases and the J gene end by 4 bases; junction bases not matched to a gene: 4. This CDR3 is 14 amino acids long. CDR3 protein: CASSTQGVTGELFF. In nucleotides, the CDR3 is TGCGCCAGCAGCACTCAGGGGGTCACCGGGGAGCTGTTTTTT.

The genes are TRBV6-1 and TRBJ1-5; TRBD1 agrees at 8 bases. V was pared by 6 bases and J by 6 bases, with 4 bases of the junction left unmatched. Germline CDR1 and CDR2: MNHNS and SASEGT. The CDR3 spans 13 residues. CDR3 loop: CASRPTGAQPQHF. DNA for the CDR3: TGTGCCAGCAGACCGACAGGGGCTCAGCCCCAGCATTTT.

With respect to this clone: This same CDR3 is encoded by further DNA sequences in the sample. The rearrangement joins TRBV9 to TRBJ2-6; no clear D gene. Trimming shortened V by 3 bases and J by 0 bases, and 4 bases separated the two germline ends. Per germline, CDR1 SGDLS and CDR2 YYNGEE. CDR3 length equals 14 residues. The CDR3 DNA sequence: TGTGCCAGCAGCGCGAGCTCTGGGGCCAACGTCCTGACTTTC. This encodes CASSASSGANVLTF.